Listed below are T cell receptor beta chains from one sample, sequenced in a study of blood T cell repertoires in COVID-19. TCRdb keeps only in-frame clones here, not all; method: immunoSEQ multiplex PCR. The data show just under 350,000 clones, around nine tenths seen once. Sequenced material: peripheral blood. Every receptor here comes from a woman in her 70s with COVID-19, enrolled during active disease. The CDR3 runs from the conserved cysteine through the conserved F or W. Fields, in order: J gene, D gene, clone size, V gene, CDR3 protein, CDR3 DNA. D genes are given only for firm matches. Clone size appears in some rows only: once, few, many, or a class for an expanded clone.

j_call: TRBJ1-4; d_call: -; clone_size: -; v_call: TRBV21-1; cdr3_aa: CASSKEAKMQLPEKLFF; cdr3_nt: TGTGCCAGCAGCAAAGAAGCGAAGATGCAACTACCTGAAAAACTGTTTTTT
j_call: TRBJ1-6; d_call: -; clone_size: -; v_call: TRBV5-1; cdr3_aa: CASRTTGENSPLHF; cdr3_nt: TGCGCCAGCCGTACGACAGGTGAGAATTCACCCCTCCACTTT
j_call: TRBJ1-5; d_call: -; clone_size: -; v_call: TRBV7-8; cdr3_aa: CASSFPGQPQHF; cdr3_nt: TGTGCCAGCAGCTTCCCCGGTCAGCCCCAGCATTTT
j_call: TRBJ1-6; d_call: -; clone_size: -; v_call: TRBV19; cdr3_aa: CATLGPGRGSPLHF; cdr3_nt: TGTGCCACCTTAGGACCGGGTCGGGGTTCACCCCTCCACTTT
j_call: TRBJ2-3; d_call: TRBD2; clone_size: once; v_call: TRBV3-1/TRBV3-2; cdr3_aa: CASSSGTSGGARAQYF; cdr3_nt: TGTGCCAGCAGCTCAGGGACTAGCGGGGGGGCGAGGGCGCAGTATTTT
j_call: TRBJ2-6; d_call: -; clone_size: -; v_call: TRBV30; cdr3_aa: CASDISGANVLTF; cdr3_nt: TGTGCCTCGGACATCTCTGGGGCCAACGTCCTGACTTTC
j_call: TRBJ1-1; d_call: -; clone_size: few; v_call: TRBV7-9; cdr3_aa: CASRSNTAAPEAFF; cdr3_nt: TGTGCCAGCAGGTCCAATACGGCGGCCCCTGAAGCTTTCTTT
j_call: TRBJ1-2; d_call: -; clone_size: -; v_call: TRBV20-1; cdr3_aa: CSARERGYTF; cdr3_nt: TGCAGTGCTAGAGAGCGTGGCTACACCTTC
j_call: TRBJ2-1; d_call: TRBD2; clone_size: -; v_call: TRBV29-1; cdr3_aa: CSVPTWGGEYNEQFF; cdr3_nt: TGCAGCGTCCCTACCTGGGGGGGAGAATACAATGAGCAGTTCTTC
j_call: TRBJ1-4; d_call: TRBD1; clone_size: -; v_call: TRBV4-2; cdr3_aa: CASSPYRGDGEKLFF; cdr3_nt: TGTGCCAGCAGCCCCTACAGGGGCGACGGTGAAAAACTGTTTTTT
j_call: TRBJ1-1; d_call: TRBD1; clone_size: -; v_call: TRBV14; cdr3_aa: CASRDTGGSTEAFF; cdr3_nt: TGTGCCAGCAGGGATACAGGGGGGTCGACTGAAGCTTTCTTT
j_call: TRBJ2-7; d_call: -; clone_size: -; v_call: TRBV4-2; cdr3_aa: CASSHQTANPYEQYF; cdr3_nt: TGTGCCAGCAGCCACCAGACAGCGAACCCCTACGAGCAGTACTTC
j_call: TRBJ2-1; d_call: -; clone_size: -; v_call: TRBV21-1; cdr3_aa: CASSQGQGNEQFF; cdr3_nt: TGTGCCAGCAGCCAGGGACAGGGCAATGAGCAGTTCTTC
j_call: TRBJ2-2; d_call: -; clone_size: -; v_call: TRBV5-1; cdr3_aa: CASSLQGPSTGELFF; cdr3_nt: TGCGCCAGCAGCTTACAGGGACCATCCACCGGGGAGCTGTTTTTT
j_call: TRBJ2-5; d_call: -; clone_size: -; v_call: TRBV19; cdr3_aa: CASSAWMRSTKETQYF; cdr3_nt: TGTGCCAGTAGTGCCTGGATGCGGAGTACCAAAGAGACCCAGTACTTC
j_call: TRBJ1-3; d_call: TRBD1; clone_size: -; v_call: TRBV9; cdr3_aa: CASSVTGQGSGNTIYF; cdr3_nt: TGTGCCAGCAGCGTAACGGGACAGGGCTCTGGAAACACCATATATTTT
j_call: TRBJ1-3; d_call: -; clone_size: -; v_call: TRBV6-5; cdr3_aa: CASTPNRGTGNTIYF; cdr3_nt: TGTGCCAGCACCCCGAATCGGGGGACTGGAAACACCATATATTTT
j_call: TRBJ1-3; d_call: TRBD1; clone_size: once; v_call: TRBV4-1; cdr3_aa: CASSLLPPGQSRNTIYF; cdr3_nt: TGCGCCAGCAGCCTCCTCCCTCCGGGACAGAGCCGAAACACCATATATTTT
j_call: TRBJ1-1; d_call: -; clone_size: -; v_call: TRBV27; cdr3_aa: CASSIQGNTEAFF; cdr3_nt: TGTGCCAGCAGTATACAGGGAAACACTGAAGCTTTCTTT
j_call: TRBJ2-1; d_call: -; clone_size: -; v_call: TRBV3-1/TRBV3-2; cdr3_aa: CASSRGRSSYNEQFF; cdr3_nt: TGTGCCAGCAGCCGGGGCAGGAGCTCCTACAATGAGCAGTTCTTC
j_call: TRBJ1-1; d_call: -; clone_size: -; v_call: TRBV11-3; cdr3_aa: CASSLGFPTEAFF; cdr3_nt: TGTGCCAGCAGCTTAGGTTTTCCGACTGAAGCTTTCTTT
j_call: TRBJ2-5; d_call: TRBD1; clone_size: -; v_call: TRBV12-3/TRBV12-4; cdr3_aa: CASSSTGKETQYF; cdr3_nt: TGTGCCAGCAGTTCGACAGGGAAGGAGACCCAGTACTTC
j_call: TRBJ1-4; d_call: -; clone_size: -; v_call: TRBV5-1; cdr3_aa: CASRSQGGPTTNEKLFF; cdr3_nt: TGCGCCAGCAGGTCACAGGGTGGCCCCACAACTAATGAAAAACTGTTTTTT
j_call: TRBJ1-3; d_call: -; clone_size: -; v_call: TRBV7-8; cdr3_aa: CASSLPPEAIWDTIYF; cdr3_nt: TGTGCCAGCAGCTTACCCCCGGAGGCGATATGGGACACCATATATTTT
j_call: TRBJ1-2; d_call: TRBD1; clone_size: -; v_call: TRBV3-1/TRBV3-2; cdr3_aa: CASSHRTGPHGYTF; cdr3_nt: TGTGCCAGCAGCCACCGGACAGGGCCGCATGGCTACACCTTC
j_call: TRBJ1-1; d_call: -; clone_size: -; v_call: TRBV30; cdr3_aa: CAWSPFTGKGFF; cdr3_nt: TGTGCCTGGAGCCCCTTCACAGGGAAGGGTTTCTTT
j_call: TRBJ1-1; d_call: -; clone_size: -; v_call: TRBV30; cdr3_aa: CAWSVSRDTEAFF; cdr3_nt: TGTGCCTGGAGTGTAAGCAGGGACACTGAAGCTTTCTTT
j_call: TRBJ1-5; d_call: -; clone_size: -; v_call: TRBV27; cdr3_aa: CASSLSDQARGDQPQHF; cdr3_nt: TGTGCCAGCAGTTTATCAGACCAGGCCAGGGGAGATCAGCCCCAGCATTTT
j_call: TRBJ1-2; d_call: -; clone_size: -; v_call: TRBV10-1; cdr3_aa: CASSGSRDYGYTF; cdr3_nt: TGCGCCAGCAGTGGGAGTCGAGACTATGGCTACACCTTC
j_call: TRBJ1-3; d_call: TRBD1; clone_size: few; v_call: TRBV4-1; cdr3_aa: CASSRDRYSGNTIYF; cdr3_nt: TGCGCCAGCAGCCGGGACAGGTACTCTGGAAACACCATATATTTT
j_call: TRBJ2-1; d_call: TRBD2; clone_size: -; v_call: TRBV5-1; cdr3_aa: CASSLDGRGDDEQFF; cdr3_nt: TGCGCCAGCAGCCTTGATGGGCGGGGGGATGATGAGCAGTTCTTC
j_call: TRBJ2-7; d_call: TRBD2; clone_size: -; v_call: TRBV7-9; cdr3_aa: CASSPSGGWNTYEQYF; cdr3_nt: TGTGCCAGCAGCCCCAGCGGGGGTTGGAACACCTACGAGCAGTACTTC
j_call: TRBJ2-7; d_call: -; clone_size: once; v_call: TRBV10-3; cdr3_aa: CAISVGQGGYEQYF; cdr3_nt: TGTGCCATCAGTGTAGGGCAGGGAGGCTACGAGCAGTACTTC
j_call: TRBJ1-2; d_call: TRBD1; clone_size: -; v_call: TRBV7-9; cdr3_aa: CASSFKTRGADYGYTF; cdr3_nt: TGTGCCAGCAGCTTCAAGACCAGGGGGGCCGACTATGGCTACACCTTC
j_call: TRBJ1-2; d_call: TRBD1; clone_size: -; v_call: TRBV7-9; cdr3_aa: CASSQIQGGNDYTF; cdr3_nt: TGTGCCAGCAGTCAAATACAGGGGGGGAATGACTACACCTTC
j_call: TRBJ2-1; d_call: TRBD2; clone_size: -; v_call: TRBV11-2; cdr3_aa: CASSSGTSGLSTVSVF; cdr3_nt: TGTGCCAGCAGCTCCGGGACTAGCGGCCTGTCCACGGTATCGGTCTTC
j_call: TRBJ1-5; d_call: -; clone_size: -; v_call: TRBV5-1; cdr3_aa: CASSTGNSNQPQHF; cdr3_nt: TGCGCCAGCAGCACAGGAAATAGCAATCAGCCCCAGCATTTT
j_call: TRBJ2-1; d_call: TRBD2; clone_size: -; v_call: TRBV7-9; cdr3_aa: CASSSPQRGGYNEQFF; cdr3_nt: TGTGCCAGCAGCTCACCCCAGCGGGGAGGCTACAATGAGCAGTTCTTC
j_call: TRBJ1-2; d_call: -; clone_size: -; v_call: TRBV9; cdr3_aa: CASSVEMDSPGYTF; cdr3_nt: TGTGCCAGCAGCGTAGAGATGGACAGTCCTGGCTACACCTTC
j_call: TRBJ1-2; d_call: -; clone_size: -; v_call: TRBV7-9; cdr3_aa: CASSSRTRDGYTF; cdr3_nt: TGTGCCAGCAGCTCCAGGACCAGGGATGGCTACACCTTC
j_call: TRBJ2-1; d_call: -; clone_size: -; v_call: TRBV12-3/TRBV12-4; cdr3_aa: CASSFTGGDEQFF; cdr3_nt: TGTGCCAGCAGTTTTACAGGGGGGGATGAGCAGTTCTTC
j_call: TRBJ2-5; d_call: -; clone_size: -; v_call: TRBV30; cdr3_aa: CAWSVSWGNPQETQYF; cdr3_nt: TGTGCCTGGAGTGTTTCTTGGGGCAACCCACAAGAGACCCAGTACTTC
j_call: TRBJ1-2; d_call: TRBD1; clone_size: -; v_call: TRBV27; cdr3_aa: CASSPWTGGGGYGYTF; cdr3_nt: TGTGCCAGCAGTCCGTGGACAGGGGGAGGTGGATATGGCTACACCTTC
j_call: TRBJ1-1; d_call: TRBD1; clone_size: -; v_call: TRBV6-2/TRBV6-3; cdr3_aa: CASSSLGQGGTEAFF; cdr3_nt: TGTGCCAGCAGTTCACTAGGACAGGGAGGCACTGAAGCTTTCTTT
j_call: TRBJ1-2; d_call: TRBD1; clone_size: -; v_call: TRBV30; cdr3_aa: CAWKEGANGYTF; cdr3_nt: TGTGCCTGGAAGGAGGGGGCTAATGGCTACACCTTC
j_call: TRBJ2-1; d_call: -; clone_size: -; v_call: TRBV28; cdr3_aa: CASSFRNEQFF; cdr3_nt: TGTGCCAGCAGTTTTAGAAACGAGCAGTTCTTC
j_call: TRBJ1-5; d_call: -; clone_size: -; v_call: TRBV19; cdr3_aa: CASSIWRGDSNQPQHF; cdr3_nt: TGTGCCAGTAGTATCTGGAGAGGAGATAGCAATCAGCCCCAGCATTTT
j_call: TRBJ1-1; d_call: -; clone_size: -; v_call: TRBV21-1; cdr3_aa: CASSKKRKGGIENTEAFF; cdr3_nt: TGTGCCAGCAGCAAAAAGAGGAAAGGGGGCATTGAGAACACTGAAGCTTTCTTT
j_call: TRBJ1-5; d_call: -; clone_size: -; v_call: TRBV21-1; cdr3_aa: CASSKGKPRTGKGFLNQPQHF; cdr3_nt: TGTGCCAGCAGCAAAGGAAAGCCGAGGACAGGGAAAGGTTTTCTTAATCAGCCCCAGCATTTT
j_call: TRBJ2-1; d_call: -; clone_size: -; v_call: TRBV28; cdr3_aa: CASSIRVHQEQFF; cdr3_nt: TGTGCCAGCAGTATCAGGGTCCACCAGGAGCAGTTCTTC
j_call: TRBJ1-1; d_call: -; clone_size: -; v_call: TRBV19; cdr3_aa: CASSRADGGGTEAFF; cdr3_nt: TGTGCCAGTAGTAGAGCCGACGGCGGGGGCACTGAAGCTTTCTTT
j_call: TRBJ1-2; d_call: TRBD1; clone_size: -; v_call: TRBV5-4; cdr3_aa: CASSSGQVYGYTF; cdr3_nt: TGTGCCAGCAGCTCGGGACAGGTCTATGGCTACACCTTC
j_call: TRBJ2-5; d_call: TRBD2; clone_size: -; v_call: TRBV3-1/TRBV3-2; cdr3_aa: CASREASGRETQYF; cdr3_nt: TGTGCCAGCAGAGAAGCTAGCGGGAGGGAGACCCAGTACTTC
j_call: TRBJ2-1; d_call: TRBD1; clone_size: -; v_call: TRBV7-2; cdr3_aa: CASSLVQGGFNEQFF; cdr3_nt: TGTGCCAGCAGCTTAGTACAGGGGGGCTTCAATGAGCAGTTCTTC
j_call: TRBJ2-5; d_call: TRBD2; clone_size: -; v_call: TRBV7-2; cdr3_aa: CASSSHGRGNYQETQYF; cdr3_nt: TGTGCCAGCAGCTCCCACGGGCGGGGGAACTATCAAGAGACCCAGTACTTC
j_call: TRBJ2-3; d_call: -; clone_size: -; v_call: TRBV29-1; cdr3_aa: CSARENTDTQYF; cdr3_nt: TGCAGCGCCCGAGAAAACACAGATACGCAGTATTTT
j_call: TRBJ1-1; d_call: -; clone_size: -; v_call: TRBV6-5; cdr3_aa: CATTRGGAPSTEAFF; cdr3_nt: TGTGCCACTACGAGGGGGGGAGCGCCGAGCACTGAAGCTTTCTTT